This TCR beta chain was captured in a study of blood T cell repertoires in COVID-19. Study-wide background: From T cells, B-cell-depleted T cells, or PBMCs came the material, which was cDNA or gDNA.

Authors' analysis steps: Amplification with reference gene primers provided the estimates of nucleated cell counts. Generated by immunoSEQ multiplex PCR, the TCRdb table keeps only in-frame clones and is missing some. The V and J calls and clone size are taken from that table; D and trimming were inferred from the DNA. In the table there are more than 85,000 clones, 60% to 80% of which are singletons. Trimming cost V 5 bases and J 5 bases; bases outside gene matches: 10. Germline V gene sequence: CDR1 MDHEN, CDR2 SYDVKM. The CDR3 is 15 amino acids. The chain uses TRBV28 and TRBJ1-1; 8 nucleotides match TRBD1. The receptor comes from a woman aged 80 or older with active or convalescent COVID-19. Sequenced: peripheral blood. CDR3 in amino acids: CASSGIWTGRTEAFF. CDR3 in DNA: TGTGCCAGCAGTGGTATCTGGACAGGGAGGACTGAAGCTTTCTTT.